The next 25 T cell receptor beta chains were all read from a single sample in a study of T cell responses to AZD1222 COVID-19 vaccine (dated by TCRdb to about 2021). The method behind the library was the immunoSEQ multiplex PCR assay. Imported from immuneACCESS, the table was reduced by TCRdb to in-frame sequences with V and J called. These copies leave out some clones; in studies compared against another copy, an unresolved V gene accounts for under half, and the cause of the remainder is not known. Present in this sample are about 190,000 clones, 94% of which were seen just once. Jointly, the top ten make up about 9.3% of the sample. Per the publication, the time point label means: baseline before first vaccination. Material: peripheral blood, obtained on day 0 of AZD1222 vaccination. These TCRs come from an adult in good health.

The chain recombines TRBV6-1 with TRBJ1-2; D not resolved. V shed 0 bases and J shed 10 bases, with 18 bases lying between them. CDR1 is MNHNS, CDR2 SASEGT, per germline. The CDR3 sequence is 15 residues long. The CDR3 nucleotides read TGTGCCAGCAGTGAAGCGCGATCGACGACTAATCCCTACACCTTC. It is translated as CASSEARSTTNPYTF.

A single count supports this clone. The chain uses TRBV28 and TRBJ2-3, with 8 bases matching TRBD2. V shed 1 base, J shed 4 bases, and the junction held 1 base outside the gene matches. CDR1 is MDHEN, CDR2 SYDVKM, per germline. CDR3 length equals 14 residues. This CDR3 is CASSLLTSADTQYF. CDR3 nucleotide sequence: TGTGCCAGCAGTTTATTGACTAGCGCAGATACGCAGTATTTT.

V usage is TRBV6-1 and J usage is TRBJ1-1; 8 bases are shared with TRBD1. From germline, CDR1 is MNHNS and CDR2 SASEGT. J gave up 0 bases and V 4 bases, and 13 bases lay outside the gene matches. The CDR3 spans 18 residues. This CDR3 reads CASSGMTGDLVVNTEAFF. The CDR3 DNA is TGTGCCAGCAGTGGTATGACAGGGGACTTAGTAGTGAACACTGAAGCTTTCTTT.

This rearrangement joins TRBV4-3 to TRBJ2-1; 9 bases are shared with TRBD2. The germline V gene encodes CDR1 LGHNA and CDR2 YSLEER. The CDR3 is 15 residues long. The ends lost 3 bases at V and 7 bases at J; junction bases unmatched: 7. CDR3 DNA sequence: TGCGCCAGCAGCCACGGGACTAGCTGGGGGAATGAGCAGTTCTTC. Translating gives CASSHGTSWGNEQFF.

This sequence joins TRBV28 and TRBJ1-4; D gene uncertain. This CDR3 has 12 amino acids. Trimming cost V 1 base and J 11 bases, with 8 bases left between them. Germline values: CDR1 MDHEN, CDR2 SYDVKM. This CDR3 reads CASSLYAGKLFF. CDR3 coding DNA: TGTGCCAGCAGTTTATATGCGGGGAAACTGTTTTTT.

This chain links TRBV5-5 with TRBJ1-5; 10 bases map to TRBD1. The ends lost 3 bases at V and 7 bases at J; junction bases unmatched: 1. The CDR3 is 13 residues long. The germline CDR1 and CDR2 sequences are SGHKS and YYEKEE (reference sequence). This CDR3 reads CASSWTGGQPQHF. The CDR3 DNA follows: TGTGCCAGCAGCTGGACAGGGGGACAGCCCCAGCATTTT.

The rearrangement joins TRBV24-1 to TRBJ2-2; 8 nucleotides align to TRBD1. The V and J ends lost 4 bases and 6 bases, in that order; junction bases with no gene match: 6. Germline-derived CDR1 and CDR2 are KGHDR and SFDVKD. This CDR3 is built from 15 residues. The CDR3 DNA follows: TGTGCCACCAGTGAGGCCGGGACAGGAGCCGGGGAGCTGTTTTTT. It yields the protein CATSEAGTGAGELFF.

The V call is TRBV2, the J call TRBJ1-1; D is uncertain. Trimming removed 10 bases at V and 0 bases at J, with 6 bases between. The CDR3 has 11 amino acids. Germline loops: CDR1 SNHLY, CDR2 FYNNEI. Written as DNA, the CDR3 is TGTGCCACTTCCATGAACACTGAAGCTTTCTTT. As protein: CATSMNTEAFF.

The V and J genes are TRBV28 and TRBJ2-7; D unresolved. CDR3 length equals 11 residues. CDR1 and CDR2 (germline): MDHEN, SYDVKM. V gave up 4 bases and J gave up 1 base, with 2 bases separating them. The CDR3, as DNA: TGTGCCAGCAGTTGGTCCTACGAGCAGTACTTC. Translation: CASSWSYEQYF.

The rearrangement uses TRBV6-5 and TRBJ1-2; no clear D. The CDR3 runs to 14 residues. Germline lookup yields CDR1 MNHEY and CDR2 SVGAGI. V was cut by 0 bases and J by 2 bases, with 7 bases left in between. The CDR3 here is CASSYSTSNYGYTF. In DNA, the CDR3 is TGTGCCAGCAGTTACTCGACAAGCAACTATGGCTACACCTTC.

The chain carries TRBV28 and TRBJ1-2; 10 bases map to TRBD1. Germline CDR1 and CDR2: MDHEN and SYDVKM. Germline trimming cut 4 bases from V and 8 bases from J; bases unmatched to any gene: 10. The CDR3 has 15 amino acids. The CDR3: CASSSSGQGFRGYTF. The CDR3 DNA reads TGTGCCAGCAGTTCCTCGGGACAGGGGTTTAGAGGCTACACCTTC.

The chain combines TRBV28 with TRBJ1-1; D not certain. This CDR3 comprises 15 residues. The germline CDR1 and CDR2 sequences are MDHEN and SYDVKM. V dropped 2 bases and J dropped 1 base, with 11 bases sitting between them. CDR3 sequence: CASSLPRHTNTEAFF. DNA of the CDR3: TGTGCCAGCAGTTTACCCCGACACACGAACACTGAAGCTTTCTTT.

The genes are TRBV5-1 and TRBJ2-1; a possible D gene is TRBD2 (5 bases). CDR3 length: 15 residues. Germline V gene sequence: CDR1 SGHRS, CDR2 YFSETQ. V was trimmed by 0 bases and J by 6 bases, leaving 13 bases between them. The CDR3 here is CASSLASGSGNEQFF. DNA of the CDR3: TGCGCCAGCAGCTTGGCGTCGGGGTCGGGCAATGAGCAGTTCTTC.

This clone was seen just once. This chain connects TRBV10-1 to TRBJ2-1, with D perhaps matching TRBD2 (5 bases). The CDR3 consists of 17 residues. V gave up 2 bases and J gave up 4 bases, with 18 bases separating them. CDR1 and CDR2 (germline): WNHNN, SYGVQD (reference sequence). CDR3 protein: CASSERLGAEMYNEQFF. The CDR3 DNA reads TGCGCCAGCAGTGAGCGGTTAGGAGCGGAAATGTACAATGAGCAGTTCTTC.

This sequence joins TRBV7-3 and TRBJ1-4, with a possible D match to TRBD1 (6 bases). The CDR3 loop spans 18 amino acids. Trimming removed 2 bases at V and 8 bases at J, with 24 bases between. The germline CDR1 and CDR2 sequences are SGHTA and FQGTGA. The chain's CDR3 is CASSLFPMRPGGREKLFF. Here the CDR3 DNA reads TGTGCCAGCAGCTTATTCCCGATGAGACCGGGGGGCAGGGAAAAACTGTTTTTT.

This clone was seen a handful of times. The chain joins TRBV19 to TRBJ2-6; unclear D gene. The germline gives CDR1 LNHDA, CDR2 SQIVND (reference sequence). With 0 bases removed from V and 3 bases from J, the gap between germline ends came to 9 bases. The CDR3 extends over 16 amino acids. The CDR3 coding sequence is TGTGCCAGTAGTATAGATGGCGTCTATGGGGCCAACGTCCTGACTTTC. This sequence encodes CASSIDGVYGANVLTF.

In its sample, this clone was seen a few times. This sequence joins TRBV4-3 and TRBJ2-7, with no clear D. The CDR3 covers 13 residues. Germline CDR1 LGHNA, CDR2 YSLEER. The V end was cut by 4 bases, the J end by 5 bases, with 12 bases between. CDR3 sequence: CASSLDWGDEQYF. Here the CDR3 DNA reads TGCGCCAGCAGCCTCGATTGGGGTGACGAGCAGTACTTC.

The gene calls are TRBV10-3 and TRBJ1-4; the match to TRBD1 covers 8 bases. This CDR3 comprises 14 residues. J gave up 8 bases and V 4 bases, and 6 bases lay outside the gene matches. From germline, CDR1 is ENHRY and CDR2 SYGVKD. The CDR3 is CAISGGTGEEKLFF. CDR3 coding DNA: TGTGCCATCAGTGGGGGGACAGGAGAGGAAAAACTGTTTTTT.

On this clone: Other nucleotide sequences from this sample produce the same CDR3. The rearrangement uses TRBV7-9 and TRBJ2-2, with TRBD2 matching 7 bases. Germline V CDR1 and CDR2: SEHNR, FQNEAQ (reference sequence). The J segment lost 5 bases and the V segment lost 0 bases, leaving 0 bases of the junction unmatched. The CDR3 is 14 residues long. CDR3 in DNA: TGTGCCAGCAGCTTAGCGGGAGGGACCGGGGAGCTGTTTTTT. Protein: CASSLAGGTGELFF.

The genes are TRBV14 and TRBJ1-1; D gene uncertain. Germline lookup yields CDR1 SGHDN and CDR2 FVKESK. V was pared by 1 base and J by 2 bases, with 5 bases between. This CDR3 is 13 amino acids long. The CDR3 reads CASSQARNTEAFF. The CDR3 bases are TGTGCCAGCAGCCAAGCCCGTAACACTGAAGCTTTCTTT.

V is TRBV30 and J is TRBJ1-1; D uncertain. V lost 0 bases and J 0 bases, leaving 11 bases between the germline ends. The CDR3 totals 15 residues. The V gene's germline CDR1 is GTSNPN and CDR2 SVGIG (reference sequence). The CDR3 loop is CAWSVNRQLNTEAFF. The DNA for the CDR3 is TGTGCCTGGAGTGTTAACAGACAATTGAACACTGAAGCTTTCTTT. Full variable domain (missing parts from reference TRBV30 and TRBJ1-1): SQTIHQWPATLVQPVGSPLSLECTVEGTSNPNLYWYRQAAGRGLQLLFYSVGIGQISSEVPQNLSASRPQDRQFILSSKKLLLSDSGFYLCAWSVNRQLNTEAFFGQGTRLTVV.

This chain links TRBV5-8 with TRBJ1-3; maybe TRBD1 (5 bases). Looked up from germline, CDR1 is SGHTS and CDR2 is YDEGEE. With 0 bases removed from V and 0 bases from J, the gap between germline ends came to 7 bases. The CDR3 runs to 15 residues. The CDR3 sequence is CASSLDGTSGNTIYF. CDR3 sequence (DNA): TGTGCCAGCAGCTTGGATGGGACCTCTGGAAACACCATATATTTT.

The genes are TRBV16 and TRBJ1-4; 12 nucleotides agree with TRBD1. V shed 3 bases, J shed 7 bases, and the junction held 3 bases outside the gene matches. Germline values: CDR1 KGHSY, CDR2 FQNENV. The CDR3 has 15 amino acids. In nucleotides, the CDR3 is TGTGCCAGCAGCCACCTGGGACAGGGGGCTGAAAAACTGTTTTTT. Its protein product is CASSHLGQGAEKLFF.

This clone was found once. The chain carries TRBV27 and TRBJ2-7; D possibly corresponds to TRBD1 (6 bases). This CDR3 spans 14 amino acids. CDR1 and CDR2 from the germline V gene are MNHEY and SMNVEV (reference sequence). With 2 bases removed from V and 5 bases from J, the gap between germline ends came to 13 bases. The CDR3 nucleotides are TGTGCCAGCAGTTTAAACCAGGGGACCCACGAGCAGTACTTC. It encodes CASSLNQGTHEQYF.

Concerning this clone itself: This CDR3 is also generated by other DNA sequences in the sample. The V gene is TRBV3-1 (or the pseudogene TRBV3-2), the J gene TRBJ2-5, with no clear D. The CDR3 sequence is 11 residues long. Germline CDR1 and CDR2: LGHDT and YNNKEL (reference sequence). V lost 5 bases and J lost 2, with 3 bases in between. The CDR3, as DNA: TGTGCCAGCAGCGGACAAGAGACCCAGTACTTC. Amino acid sequence: CASSGQETQYF.